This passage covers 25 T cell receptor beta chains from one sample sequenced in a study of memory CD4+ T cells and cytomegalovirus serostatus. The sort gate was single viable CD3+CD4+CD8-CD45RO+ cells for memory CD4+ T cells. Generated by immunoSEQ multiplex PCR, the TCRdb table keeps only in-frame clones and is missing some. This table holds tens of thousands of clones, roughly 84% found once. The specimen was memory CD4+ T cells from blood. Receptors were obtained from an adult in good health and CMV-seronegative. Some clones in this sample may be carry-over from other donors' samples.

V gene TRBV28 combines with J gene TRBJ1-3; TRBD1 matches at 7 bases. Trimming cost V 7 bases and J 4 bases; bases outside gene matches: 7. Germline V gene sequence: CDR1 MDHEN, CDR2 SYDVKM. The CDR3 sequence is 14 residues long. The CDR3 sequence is CASTGTEKGNTIYF. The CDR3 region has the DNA TGTGCCAGCACCGGGACAGAAAAGGGAAACACCATATATTTT.

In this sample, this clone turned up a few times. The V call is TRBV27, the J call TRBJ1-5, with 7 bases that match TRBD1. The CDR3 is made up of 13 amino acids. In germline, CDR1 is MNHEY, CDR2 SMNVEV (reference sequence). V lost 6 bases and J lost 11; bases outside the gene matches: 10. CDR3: CASSLRETGSQHF. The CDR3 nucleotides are TGTGCCAGCAGCCTTAGGGAGACAGGGTCCCAGCATTTT.

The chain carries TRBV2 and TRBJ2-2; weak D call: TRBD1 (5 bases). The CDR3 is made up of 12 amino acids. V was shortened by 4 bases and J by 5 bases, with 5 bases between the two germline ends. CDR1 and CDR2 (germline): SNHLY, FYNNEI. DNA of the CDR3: TGTGCCAGCAGTGGACAGACCGGGGAGCTGTTTTTT. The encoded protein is CASSGQTGELFF. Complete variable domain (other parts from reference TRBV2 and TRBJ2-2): EPEVTQTPSHQVTQMGQEVILRCVPISNHLYFYWYRQILGQKVEFLVSFYNNEISEKSEIFDDQFSVERPDGSNFTLKIRSTKLEDSAMYFCASSGQTGELFFGEGSRLTVL.

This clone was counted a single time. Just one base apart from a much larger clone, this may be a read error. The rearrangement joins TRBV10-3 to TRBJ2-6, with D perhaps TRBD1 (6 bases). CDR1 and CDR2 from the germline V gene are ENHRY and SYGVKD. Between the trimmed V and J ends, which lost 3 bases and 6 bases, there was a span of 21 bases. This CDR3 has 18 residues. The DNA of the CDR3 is TGTGCCATCAGTGATCGGGACAAAGCTGGACGAGCGGCCAACGTCCTGACTTTC. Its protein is CAISDRDKAGRAANVLTF.

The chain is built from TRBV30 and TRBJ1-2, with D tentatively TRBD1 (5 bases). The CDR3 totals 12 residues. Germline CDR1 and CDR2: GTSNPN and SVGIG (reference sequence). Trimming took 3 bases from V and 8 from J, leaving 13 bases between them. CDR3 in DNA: TGTGCCTGGAGGTCCTGGGACGGGGGCTACACCTTC. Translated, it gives CAWRSWDGGYTF.

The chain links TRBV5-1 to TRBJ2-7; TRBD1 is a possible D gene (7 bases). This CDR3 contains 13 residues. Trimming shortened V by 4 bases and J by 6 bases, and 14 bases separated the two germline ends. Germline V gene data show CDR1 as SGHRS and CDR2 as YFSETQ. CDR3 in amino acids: CASSKSQGGEQYF. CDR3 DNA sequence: TGCGCCAGCAGCAAGTCCCAGGGGGGCGAGCAGTACTTC.

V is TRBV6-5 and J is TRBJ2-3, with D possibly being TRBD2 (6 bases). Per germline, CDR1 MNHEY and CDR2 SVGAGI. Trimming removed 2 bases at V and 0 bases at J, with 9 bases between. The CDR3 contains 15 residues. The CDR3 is CASSYGGASTDTQYF. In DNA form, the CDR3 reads TGTGCCAGCAGTTACGGCGGGGCGAGCACAGATACGCAGTATTTT.

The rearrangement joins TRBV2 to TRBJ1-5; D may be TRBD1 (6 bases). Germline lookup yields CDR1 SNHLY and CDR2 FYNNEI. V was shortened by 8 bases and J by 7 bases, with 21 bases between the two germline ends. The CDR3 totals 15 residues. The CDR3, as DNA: TGTGCCAGCCGCAGTGAGTACAGGGTAGTACAGCCCCAGCATTTT. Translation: CASRSEYRVVQPQHF.

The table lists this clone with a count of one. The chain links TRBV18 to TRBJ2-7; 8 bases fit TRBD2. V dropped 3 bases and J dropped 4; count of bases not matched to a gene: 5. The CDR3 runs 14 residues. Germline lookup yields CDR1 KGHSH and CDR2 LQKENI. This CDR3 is CASSPSRGGYEQYF. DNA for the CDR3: TGTGCCAGCTCACCTAGTCGGGGGGGGTACGAGCAGTACTTC. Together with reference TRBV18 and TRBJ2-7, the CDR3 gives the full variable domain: NAGVMQNPRHLVRRRGQEARLRCSPMKGHSHVYWYRQLPEEGLKFMVYLQKENIIDESGMPKERFSAEFPKEGPSILRIQQVVRGDSAAYFCASSPSRGGYEQYFGPGTRLTVT.

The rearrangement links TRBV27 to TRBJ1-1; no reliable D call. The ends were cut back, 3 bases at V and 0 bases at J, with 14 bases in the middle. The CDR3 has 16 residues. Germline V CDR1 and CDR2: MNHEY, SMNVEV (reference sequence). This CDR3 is CASSFVRGGMNTEAFF. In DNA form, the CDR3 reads TGTGCCAGCAGTTTCGTTCGGGGAGGAATGAACACTGAAGCTTTCTTT.

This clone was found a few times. CDR3 nucleotide sequence: TGTGCCAGCAGTTACTCCCCGGGAAGGACTGAAGCTTTCTTT. Amino acid sequence: CASSYSPGRTEAFF. The chain combines TRBV6-5 with TRBJ1-1; D not certain. The CDR3 spans 14 residues. V was clipped by 0 bases and J by 5 bases, with 10 bases between them. Per germline, CDR1 MNHEY and CDR2 SVGAGI.

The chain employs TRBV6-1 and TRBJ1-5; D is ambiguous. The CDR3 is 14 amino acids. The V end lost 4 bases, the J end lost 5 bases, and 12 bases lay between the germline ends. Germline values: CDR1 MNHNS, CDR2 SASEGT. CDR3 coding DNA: TGTGCCAGCAGTGGCGCGGGGTCCTATCAGCCCCAGCATTTT. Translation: CASSGAGSYQPQHF.

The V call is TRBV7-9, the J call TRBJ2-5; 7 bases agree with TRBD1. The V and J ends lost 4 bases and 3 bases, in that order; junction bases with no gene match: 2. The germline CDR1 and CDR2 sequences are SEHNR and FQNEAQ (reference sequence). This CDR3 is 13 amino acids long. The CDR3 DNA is TGTGCCAGCAGCTCGACAGGGAAAGAGACCCAGTACTTC. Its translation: CASSSTGKETQYF.

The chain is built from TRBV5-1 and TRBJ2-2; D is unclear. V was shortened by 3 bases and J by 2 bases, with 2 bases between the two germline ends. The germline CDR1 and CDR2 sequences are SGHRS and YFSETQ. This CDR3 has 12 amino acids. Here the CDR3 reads CASSSNTGELFF. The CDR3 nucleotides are TGCGCCAGCAGCTCAAACACCGGGGAGCTGTTTTTT.

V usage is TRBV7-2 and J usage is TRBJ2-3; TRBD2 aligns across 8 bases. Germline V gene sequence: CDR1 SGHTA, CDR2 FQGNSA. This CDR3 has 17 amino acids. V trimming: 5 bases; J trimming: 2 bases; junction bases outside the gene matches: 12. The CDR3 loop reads CASSPLPGTRYTDTQYF. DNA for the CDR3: TGTGCCAGCAGCCCCTTGCCCGGGACTAGATACACAGATACGCAGTATTTT. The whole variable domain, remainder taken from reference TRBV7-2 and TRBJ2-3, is GAGVSQSPSNKVTEKGKDVELRCDPISGHTALYWYRQSLGQGLEFLIYFQGNSAPDKSGLPSDRFSAERTGGSVSTLTIQRTQQEDSAVYLCASSPLPGTRYTDTQYFGPGTRLTVL.

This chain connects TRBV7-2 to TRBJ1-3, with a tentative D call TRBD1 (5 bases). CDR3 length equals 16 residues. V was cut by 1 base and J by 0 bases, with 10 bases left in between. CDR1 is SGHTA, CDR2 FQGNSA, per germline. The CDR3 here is CASSLGGASSGNTIYF. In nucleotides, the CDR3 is TGTGCCAGCAGCTTAGGTGGGGCTAGCTCTGGAAACACCATATATTTT.

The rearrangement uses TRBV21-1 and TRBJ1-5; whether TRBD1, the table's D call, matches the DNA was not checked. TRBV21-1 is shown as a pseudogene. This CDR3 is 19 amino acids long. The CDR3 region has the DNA TGTGCCAGCAGCAAAGGAGGGGACAGGGGGACCTATAGCAATCAGCCCCAGCATTTT. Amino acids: CASSKGGDRGTYSNQPQHF.

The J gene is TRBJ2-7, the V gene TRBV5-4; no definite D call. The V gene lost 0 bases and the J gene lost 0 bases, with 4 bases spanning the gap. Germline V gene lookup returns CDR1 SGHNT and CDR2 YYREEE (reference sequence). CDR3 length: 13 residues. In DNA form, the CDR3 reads TGTGCCAGCAGCTTGGTGGGCTCCTACGAGCAGTACTTC. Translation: CASSLVGSYEQYF.

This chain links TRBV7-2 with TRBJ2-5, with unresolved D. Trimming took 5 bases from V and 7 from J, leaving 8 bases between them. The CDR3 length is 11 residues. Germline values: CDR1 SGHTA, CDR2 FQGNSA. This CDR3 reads CASSPRVTQYF. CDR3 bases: TGTGCCAGCAGCCCCCGAGTGACCCAGTACTTC.

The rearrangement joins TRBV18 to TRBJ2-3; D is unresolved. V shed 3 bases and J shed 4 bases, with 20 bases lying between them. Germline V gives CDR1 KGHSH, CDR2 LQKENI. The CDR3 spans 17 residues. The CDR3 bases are TGTGCCAGCTCACCCTTCGAGGTAACCCGGTCCTCAGATACGCAGTATTTT. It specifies CASSPFEVTRSSDTQYF.

For the CDR3, the DNA is TGTGCCAGCATCAACCGGGACCGGAGGGACTATGGCTACACCTTC. Translating gives CASINRDRRDYGYTF. The genes are TRBV6-6 and TRBJ1-2; the D gene is possibly TRBD1 (5 bases). The CDR3 runs 15 residues. Germline V gives CDR1 MNHNY, CDR2 SVGAGI (reference sequence). Trimming removed 7 bases at V and 3 bases at J, with 18 bases between.

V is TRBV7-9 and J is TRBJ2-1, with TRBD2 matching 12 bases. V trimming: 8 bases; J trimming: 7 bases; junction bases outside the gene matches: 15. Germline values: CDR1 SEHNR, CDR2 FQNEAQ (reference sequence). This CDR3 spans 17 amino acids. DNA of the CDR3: TGTGCCAGCCGTGGGACGCTAGCGGGAGGGCCGGGGAATGAGCAGTTCTTC. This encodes CASRGTLAGGPGNEQFF. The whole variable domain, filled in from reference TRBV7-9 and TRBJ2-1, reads DTGVSQNPRHKITKRGQNVTFRCDPISEHNRLYWYRQTLGQGPEFLTYFQNEAQLEKSRLLSDRFSAERPKGSFSTLEIQRTEQGDSAMYLCASRGTLAGGPGNEQFFGPGTRLTVL.

The CDR3: CASSLGGLRNTEAFF. CDR3 bases: TGTGCCAGCAGTTTAGGGGGGCTACGGAACACTGAAGCTTTCTTT. The chain joins TRBV28 to TRBJ1-1; possibly TRBD1 for D (6 bases). There are 15 residues in the CDR3. Germline V gives CDR1 MDHEN, CDR2 SYDVKM. V was clipped by 2 bases and J by 1 base, with 11 bases between them.

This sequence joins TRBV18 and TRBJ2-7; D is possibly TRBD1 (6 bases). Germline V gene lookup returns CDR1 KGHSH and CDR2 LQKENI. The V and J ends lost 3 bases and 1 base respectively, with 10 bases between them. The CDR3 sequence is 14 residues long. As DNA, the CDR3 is TGTGCCAGCTCACCGGCCACAGGGTCCTACGAGCAGTACTTC. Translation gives CASSPATGSYEQYF.

For the CDR3, the DNA is TGTGCCAGCAGGGCGGGGTCCGGGGAGCTGTTTTTT. Translating it yields CASRAGSGELFF. The chain carries TRBV7-6 and TRBJ2-2; D is possibly TRBD2 (6 bases). CDR1 and CDR2 from the germline V gene are SGHVS and FNYEAQ. The CDR3 is 12 amino acids. V was clipped by 6 bases and J by 6 bases, with 8 bases between them. Together with reference TRBV7-6 and TRBJ2-2, the CDR3 gives the full variable domain: GAGVSQSPRYKVTKRGQDVALRCDPISGHVSLYWYRQALGQGPEFLTYFNYEAQQDKSGLPNDRFSAERPEGSISTLTIQRTEQRDSAMYRCASRAGSGELFFGEGSRLTVL.